The 23 T cell receptor beta chains below were found in one sample sequenced in a study of T cell responses to AZD1222 COVID-19 vaccine. Sequencing used immunoSEQ multiplex PCR; TCRdb keeps in-frame clones, though not all of them. The sample carries about 160,000 clones, about 91% recorded once. Source: peripheral blood, taken 28 days after the second AZD1222 dose. The receptors come from an adult who received the AZD1222 COVID-19 vaccine.

J is TRBJ1-1 and V is TRBV10-3; 7 bases fit TRBD1. CDR1 is ENHRY, CDR2 SYGVKD, per germline. Trimming at V came to 3 bases and at J to 4 bases, leaving 14 bases not matched to a gene. The CDR3 runs 17 residues. CDR3 DNA: TGTGCCATCAGTGACCTTCGGACAGGTCGGTCGGGCACTGAAGCTTTCTTT. Protein product: CAISDLRTGRSGTEAFF.

The chain is built from TRBV7-8 and TRBJ1-6; 7 nucleotides agree with TRBD1. This CDR3 has 18 residues. V shed 2 bases and J 1 base; nucleotides not matched to a gene: 8. Per germline, CDR1 SGHVS and CDR2 FQNEAQ. CDR3 region: CASSLWRDRSSYNSPLHF. The CDR3 DNA sequence: TGTGCCAGCAGCTTATGGAGGGACAGAAGTTCCTATAATTCACCCCTCCACTTT.

The J gene is TRBJ2-1, the V gene TRBV27, with D perhaps matching TRBD2 (7 bases). The CDR3 consists of 15 residues. In germline, CDR1 is MNHEY, CDR2 SMNVEV (reference sequence). Trimming pared 3 bases from V and 5 bases from J, leaving 14 bases between. The CDR3 sequence: CASSLRGGRDNEQFF. The CDR3 nucleotides read TGTGCCAGCAGTTTGAGGGGGGGCAGGGACAATGAGCAGTTCTTC.

The chain joins TRBV5-6 to TRBJ1-6; D might be TRBD1 (5 bases). Trimming left V 4 bases short and J 7 bases short, with 21 bases between. This CDR3 contains 17 residues. CDR1 SGHDT and CDR2 YYEEEE come from the germline V gene. This CDR3 is CASSLGVAGYANSPLHF. CDR3 bases: TGTGCCAGCAGCCTTGGGGTGGCAGGGTATGCCAATTCACCCCTCCACTTT.

The J gene is TRBJ1-4, the V gene TRBV7-9; D is undetermined. The CDR3 extends over 14 amino acids. V gave up 0 bases and J gave up 2 bases, with 4 bases separating them. The germline V gene encodes CDR1 SEHNR and CDR2 FQNEAQ (reference sequence). In DNA form, the CDR3 reads TGTGCCAGCAGCTTAGCCGAGACTAATGAAAAACTGTTTTTT. This translates into CASSLAETNEKLFF.

V and J are TRBV18 and TRBJ2-3; D unclear. Germline assignment: CDR1 KGHSH and CDR2 LQKENI. V gave up 3 bases and J gave up 1 base, with 14 bases separating them. The CDR3 runs 16 residues. CDR3 sequence (DNA): TGTGCCAGCTCACCCAGAGGACGGGCTCGCACAGATACGCAGTATTTT. Translation gives CASSPRGRARTDTQYF.

V is TRBV5-1 and J is TRBJ1-2; 7 bases agree with TRBD1. Germline V gene lookup returns CDR1 SGHRS and CDR2 YFSETQ. The CDR3 consists of 15 residues. Losses at the gene ends were 4 bases for V and 0 bases for J; bases not matched to a gene: 6. For the CDR3, the DNA is TGCGCCAGCAGCAGGGGACAGCTAGCTAACTATGGCTACACCTTC. This gives the protein CASSRGQLANYGYTF. The full variable domain, rest sourced from reference TRBV5-1 and TRBJ1-2, is KAGVTQTPRYLIKTRGQQVTLSCSPISGHRSVSWYQQTPGQGLQFLFEYFSETQRNKGNFPGRFSGRQFSNSRSEMNVSTLELGDSALYLCASSRGQLANYGYTFGSGTRLTVV.

V gene TRBV6-5 combines with J gene TRBJ2-3, with TRBD2 matching 8 bases. The CDR3 runs to 15 residues. The germline CDR1 and CDR2 sequences are MNHEY and SVGAGI. Trimming at V came to 5 bases and at J to 2 bases, leaving 6 bases not matched to a gene. The CDR3 coding sequence is TGTGCCAGCAGTCCGGGACTAGTCAACACAGATACGCAGTATTTT. It translates to CASSPGLVNTDTQYF.

V is TRBV5-1 and J is TRBJ1-1; no reliable D call. The CDR3 totals 15 residues. CDR1 is SGHRS, CDR2 YFSETQ, per germline. V was clipped by 1 base and J by 0 bases, with 10 bases between them. CDR3 coding DNA: TGCGCCAGCAGCTTGCGTCCGGGGTTGAACACTGAAGCTTTCTTT. Translating gives CASSLRPGLNTEAFF.

V is TRBV18 and J is TRBJ1-6; TRBD1 matches 8 bases. Germline loops: CDR1 KGHSH, CDR2 LQKENI. This CDR3 is 14 amino acids long. V was pared by 5 bases and J by 7 bases, with 4 bases of the junction left unmatched. CDR3 nucleotides: TGTGCCAGCTCAACCGGGACAGGAAATTCACCCCTCCACTTT. Its translation is CASSTGTGNSPLHF.

The CDR3 here is CASSRSGNTIYF. For the CDR3, the DNA is TGTGCCAGCTCCAGAAGTGGAAACACCATATATTTT. The chain recombines TRBV9 with TRBJ1-3, with unresolved D. Looked up from germline, CDR1 is SGDLS and CDR2 is YYNGEE. V dropped 7 bases and J dropped 3 bases, with 8 bases sitting between them. The CDR3 runs 12 residues.

The rearrangement uses TRBV11-2 and TRBJ2-7; TRBD2 agrees at 9 bases. Germline trimming cut 7 bases from V and 4 bases from J; bases unmatched to any gene: 8. CDR1 and CDR2 (germline): SGHAT, FQNNGV. CDR3 length equals 14 residues. The CDR3 DNA reads as TGTGCCAGCACCCTTGGTAGCGGGGGTTACGAGCAGTACTTC. It specifies CASTLGSGGYEQYF.

The rearrangement uses TRBV2 and TRBJ1-3; the D gene is possibly TRBD1 (6 bases). V was pared by 3 bases and J by 4 bases, with 16 bases between. The length of the CDR3 is 16 residues. Germline V gene data show CDR1 as SNHLY and CDR2 as FYNNEI. The CDR3 DNA follows: TGTGCCAGCAGTGACTACGGGGGGCTAGTCGGAAACACCATATATTTT. Protein product: CASSDYGGLVGNTIYF.

The chain couples TRBV27 to TRBJ1-1; D not certain. Trimming stripped 6 bases from V and 1 base from J, with 12 bases between. This CDR3 region has 14 residues. The germline gives CDR1 MNHEY, CDR2 SMNVEV (reference sequence). This chain's CDR3 is CASSVRRTNTEAFF. DNA of the CDR3: TGTGCCAGCAGCGTCCGCAGGACGAACACTGAAGCTTTCTTT.

J is TRBJ2-5 and V is TRBV3-1 (or the pseudogene TRBV3-2); 9 bases align to TRBD2. The ends lost 4 bases at V and 5 bases at J; junction bases unmatched: 2. Germline CDR1 and CDR2: LGHDT and YNNKEL (reference sequence). The CDR3 length is 13 residues. The CDR3 reads CASSRGTSETQYF. The CDR3 nucleotides are TGTGCCAGCAGCCGCGGGACTAGCGAGACCCAGTACTTC.

A word on this clone: At one of its ends the junction is not consistent with the germline gene, which may arise from a read error. This chain links TRBV6-1 with TRBJ1-4, with TRBD1 matching 9 bases. Germline V CDR1 and CDR2: MNHNS, SASEGT. This CDR3 is 12 amino acids long. CDR3 loop: CASSEAGEQGAF. The CDR3 bases are TGTGCCAGCAGTGAAGCGGGAGAACAGGGGGCTTTT.

The chain joins TRBV5-1 to TRBJ2-3; 10 nucleotides align to TRBD2. Looked up from germline, CDR1 is SGHRS and CDR2 is YFSETQ. The CDR3 totals 19 residues. With 0 bases clipped from V and 1 base from J, the junction kept 11 bases outside the gene matches. The CDR3 nucleotides read TGCGCCAGCAGCTTGGCCGGGCTAGCGGGGGTAGGGGGCACAGATACGCAGTATTTT. This codes for CASSLAGLAGVGGTDTQYF.

The chain combines TRBV10-1 with TRBJ1-1; tentative D call: TRBD1 (5 bases). Trimming took off 0 bases at V and 4 bases at J, with 12 bases between the two ends. Germline V lookup: CDR1 WNHNN, CDR2 SYGVQD (reference sequence). This CDR3 contains 15 residues. The DNA of the CDR3 is TGCGCCAGCAGTGAGTCGGGGGACGGAACCACTGAAGCTTTCTTT. Encoded protein: CASSESGDGTTEAFF.

This sequence joins TRBV4-2 and TRBJ1-2; no clear D. CDR1 and CDR2 from the germline V gene are LGHNA and YNFKEQ. V shed 0 bases and J shed 2 bases, with 7 bases lying between them. CDR3 length equals 14 residues. CDR3 sequence reads: CASSQETVNYGYTF. For the CDR3, the DNA is TGTGCCAGCAGCCAAGAAACGGTCAACTATGGCTACACCTTC.

J is TRBJ1-1 and V is TRBV19; TRBD1 is a possible D gene (5 bases). The V gene's germline CDR1 is LNHDA and CDR2 SQIVND (reference sequence). The CDR3 extends over 15 amino acids. Trimming took off 5 bases at V and 0 bases at J, with 13 bases between the two ends. The CDR3 nucleotides read TGTGCCAGTAGTCGGGGCGGGTTAATGAACACTGAAGCTTTCTTT. Translating gives CASSRGGLMNTEAFF.

The genes are TRBV6-1 and TRBJ1-3; D call uncertain. The CDR3 is 16 amino acids. Trimming removed 3 bases from V and 0 bases from J, with 12 bases in between. Per germline, CDR1 MNHNS and CDR2 SASEGT. The CDR3 region is CASSDGRLSSGNTIYF. CDR3 nucleotides: TGTGCCAGCAGTGATGGACGACTTAGCTCTGGAAACACCATATATTTT.

This rearrangement joins TRBV6-5 to TRBJ1-1, with TRBD1 identical over 9 bases. This CDR3 has 14 residues. Looked up from germline, CDR1 is MNHEY and CDR2 is SVGAGI. Trimming cost V 4 bases and J 0 bases; bases outside gene matches: 0. This CDR3 is CASSWTGVNTEAFF. CDR3 DNA: TGTGCCAGCAGTTGGACAGGGGTGAACACTGAAGCTTTCTTT.

This chain uses TRBV6-5 with TRBJ1-6; perhaps TRBD1 as D (5 bases). The CDR3 contains 15 residues. Germline CDR1 is MNHEY and CDR2 is SVGAGI. Trimming shortened V by 2 bases and J by 8 bases, and 13 bases separated the two germline ends. CDR3 in DNA: TGTGCCAGCAGTTACAACGGGGGAACGCATTCACCCCTCCACTTT. The encoded protein is CASSYNGGTHSPLHF.